This T cell receptor beta chain derives from a study of T cells after yellow fever vaccination. Study as a whole: SMART-Seq v4 Ultra Low Input prepared libraries from low-cell fractions. Study observations and caveats: Booster samples showed a return of most primary-vaccination clones (about 96% CD4, 70% to 90% CD8).

The authors made TCR cDNA by 5'RACE template switching, adding a universal primer site and UMIs. Each CDR3 protein gets one entry after TCRdb re-called the 5' RACE reads with MiXCR. The data contain 450,000 to 550,000 distinct CDR3 sequences, about 19% of them singletons. Trimming left V 2 bases short and J 5 bases short, with 5 bases between. The CDR3 runs 12 residues. CDR1 SGHDT and CDR2 YYEEEE come from the germline V gene. Comment on this clonotype: Its target is not known.

The chain joins TRBV5-6 to TRBJ1-5; D remains unclear. This sample comprised PBMCs, obtained 15 days after the yellow fever booster vaccination. The TCR was taken from a man aged 30 to 45 who received the YFV17D yellow fever vaccine. The DNA for the CDR3 is TGTGCCAGCAGCTTCGGGGATCAGCCCCAGCATTTT. Protein product: CASSFGDQPQHF.